This TCR beta chain originates from a study of T cell repertoires in cytomegalovirus infection. The CDR3 contains 14 residues. The germline V gene has CDR1 LGHNT and CDR2 FRNRAP. Trimming stripped 3 bases from V and 5 bases from J, with 14 bases between. A single record per CDR3 protein comes from TCRdb applying MiXCR to the reads. This repertoire shows fewer than 550,000 distinct CDR3 sequences, less than 30% found once; its top ten account for around 13%. Specimen: PBMCs. The origin of this receptor is a human donor in good health (CMV status not recorded). Some clones in this sample may be carry-over from other donors' samples. This chain joins TRBV12-5 and TRBJ2-7, with D possibly called TRBD1 or TRBD2 (5 bases each). The CDR3 nucleotides read TGTGCTAGTGGTTTAGACGGGACCCTTGACGAGCAGTACTTC. As protein: CASGLDGTLDEQYF.